This T cell receptor beta chain was sequenced in a study of T cell changes during pregnancy in multiple sclerosis. The germline CDR1 and CDR2 sequences are LNHDA and SQIVND (reference sequence). V was trimmed by 7 bases and J by 9 bases, leaving 25 bases between them. The CDR3 totals 17 residues. Profiling relied on immunoSEQ multiplex PCR, and the TCRdb table lists in-frame clones only, not all of them. The sample contains about 55,000 clones, around 90% of which appear only once. The specimen was CD4+ T cells from peripheral blood mononuclear cells, collected in the first trimester of pregnancy. This receptor was taken from a female donor with multiple sclerosis, enrolled in a pregnancy study. The rearrangement links TRBV19 to TRBJ1-6; tentative D call: TRBD1 (6 bases). This CDR3 reads CASTPDSKGLGISPLHF. The CDR3 DNA follows: TGTGCCAGTACCCCGGACAGTAAAGGACTTGGGATTTCACCCCTCCACTTT.